The clone carrying this TCR beta chain was counted once. Its target is not known. The source of the sample is a study of a mutant IDH1 vaccine in newly diagnosed glioma. Overall study context: Vaccinations were initiated 4-6 weeks following radiotherapy alone, or were given together with temozolomide cycles. Study-wide points: Among top peripheral T cell clonotypes, changes seemed unrelated to pseudoprogression. The vaccine induced immune responses, and these occurred in approximately 94% of patients.

The time point denotes: week 47, end of study. Doses consisted of 300 ug of mutant IDH1 20-mer peptide each, paired with topical imiquimod. New WHO grade 3 or 4 astrocytomas that were IDH1-mutant and ATRX-lost occurred in the donors. The CDR3 contains 14 residues. Per germline, CDR1 MNHEY and CDR2 SMNVEV (reference sequence). V dropped 1 base and J dropped 6 bases, with 10 bases sitting between them. TCRdb keeps only in-frame clones here, not all; method: immunoSEQ multiplex PCR. The profile shows around 30,000 clones, approximately 87% of them singletons. V usage is TRBV27 and J usage is TRBJ1-5; the D gene is possibly TRBD1 (5 bases). This TCR derives from a woman aged 25 to 45 with glioma. Material: PBMCs, obtained from a glioma patient whose treatment included an IDH1 peptide vaccine. CDR3 loop: CASSLLGGVQPQHF. CDR3 bases: TGTGCCAGCAGTTTATTGGGGGGTGTTCAGCCCCAGCATTTT.